The 25 T cell receptor beta chains presented below share a single source sample, sequenced in a study of T cells after yellow fever vaccination. TCRdb passed the 5' RACE reads through MiXCR, listing each CDR3 protein once. The data contain hundreds of thousands of distinct CDR3 sequences, 15% to 20% of them singletons. Sequencing was performed on PBMCs, taken before the yellow fever booster vaccination. The receptors derive from a young man who received the YFV17D yellow fever vaccine.

This clonotype turned up a few times. V is TRBV6-5 and J is TRBJ2-4; a possible D gene is TRBD1 (6 bases). Germline V gene sequence: CDR1 MNHEY, CDR2 SVGAGI. Trimming removed 0 bases from V and 8 bases from J, with 17 bases in between. This CDR3 contains 16 residues. CDR3 nucleotides: TGTGCCAGCAGTTACTCTCCCCATAGACAGGCGGACATTCAGTACTTC. Amino acid sequence: CASSYSPHRQADIQYF.

J is TRBJ2-7 and V is TRBV9; 8 positions agree with TRBD1. J gave up 3 bases and V 7 bases, and 3 bases lay outside the gene matches. This CDR3 has 12 amino acids. The germline V gene has CDR1 SGDLS and CDR2 YYNGEE. The CDR3 coding sequence is TGTGCCAGCGGACAGGGCGACTACGAGCAGTACTTC. It yields the protein CASGQGDYEQYF.

This rearrangement joins TRBV6-1 to TRBJ2-2, with 12 bases that match TRBD2. This CDR3 has 15 residues. Germline V gene data show CDR1 as MNHNS and CDR2 as SASEGT. V was clipped by 8 bases and J by 5 bases; unmatched bases: 6. CDR3 in DNA: TGTGCCAGCGGTCTAGCGGGGGGGTGGACCGGGGAGCTGTTTTTT. This encodes CASGLAGGWTGELFF.

The V and J genes are TRBV20-1 and TRBJ2-2; 9 bases fit TRBD2. The CDR3 extends over 15 amino acids. J gave up 7 bases and V 3 bases, and 9 bases lay outside the gene matches. CDR1 is DFQATT and CDR2 is SNEGSKA in the germline V gene (reference sequence). CDR3 in DNA: TGCAGTGCTAGGGCCAGCGGGGGGTTTGGCGGGGAGCTGTTTTTT. Translated, it gives CSARASGGFGGELFF.

This clonotype was counted between two and nine times. This sequence joins TRBV7-8 and TRBJ2-7; 8 positions match TRBD2. The CDR3 loop spans 12 amino acids. CDR1 SGHVS and CDR2 FQNEAQ come from the germline V gene. With 8 bases clipped from V and 6 bases from J, the junction kept 6 bases outside the gene matches. CDR3 DNA sequence: TGTGCCAGCGCGAATGCGGGAGGCGAGCAGTACTTC. As protein: CASANAGGEQYF.

The sample holds a few counts of this clonotype. The chain joins TRBV7-9 to TRBJ2-1; D is perhaps TRBD1 (6 bases). Trimming removed 2 bases from V and 7 bases from J, with 15 bases in between. The germline gives CDR1 SEHNR, CDR2 FQNEAQ (reference sequence). The CDR3 is made up of 15 amino acids. In DNA, the CDR3 is TGTGCCAGCAGCTTAAGTCAGGGGATATCGAATGAGCAGTTCTTC. Translating it yields CASSLSQGISNEQFF.

The rearrangement links TRBV5-6 to TRBJ1-1, with D perhaps TRBD1 (5 bases). V lost 0 bases and J lost 3, with 9 bases in between. The length of the CDR3 is 14 residues. Germline CDR1 is SGHDT and CDR2 is YYEEEE. The CDR3 loop is CASSLAGYDTEAFF. The CDR3, as DNA: TGTGCCAGCAGCTTGGCAGGGTATGACACTGAAGCTTTCTTT.

This clonotype appeared a few times. The chain is built from TRBV6-6 and TRBJ2-7; the D call may be TRBD1 or TRBD2 (6 bases each). Germline values: CDR1 MNHNY, CDR2 SVGAGI (reference sequence). Trimming took off 2 bases at V and 6 bases at J, with 14 bases between the two ends. This CDR3 is 14 amino acids long. The chain's CDR3 is CASSYVRGDGEQYF. The DNA for the CDR3 is TGTGCCAGCAGTTACGTGAGGGGGGACGGCGAGCAGTACTTC.

The chain couples TRBV7-9 to TRBJ2-3; 7 bases are shared with TRBD2. The germline CDR1 and CDR2 sequences are SEHNR and FQNEAQ (reference sequence). With V trimmed by 2 bases and J by 0 bases, 8 bases remained unmatched. The CDR3 has 17 amino acids. The CDR3 DNA follows: TGTGCCAGCAGCTTAACCCTGCGGGGGATCAGCACAGATACGCAGTATTTT. Translated, it gives CASSLTLRGISTDTQYF.

V and J are TRBV29-1 and TRBJ1-2, with D perhaps TRBD1 (5 bases). V was cut by 5 bases and J by 1 base, with 8 bases left in between. CDR3 size: 12 residues. Per the germline V gene, CDR1 is SQVTM and CDR2 is ANQGSEA. The CDR3 is CSVKGFNYGYTF. CDR3 in DNA: TGCAGCGTTAAGGGGTTTAACTATGGCTACACCTTC.

V is TRBV20-1 and J is TRBJ2-1; 10 bases match TRBD1. The CDR3 is made up of 16 amino acids. Germline V gene data show CDR1 as DFQATT and CDR2 as SNEGSKA (reference sequence). The V segment lost 0 bases and the J segment 5 bases; nucleotides outside the gene matches: 7. CDR3 in DNA: TGCAGTGCTAGAGACCAGACCGGGACAGGGGACAATGAGCAGTTCTTC. It translates to CSARDQTGTGDNEQFF.

There are a few counts of this clonotype. The J gene is TRBJ1-5, the V gene TRBV18; D ambiguous. CDR1 is KGHSH, CDR2 LQKENI, per germline. The CDR3 consists of 15 residues. Trimming took 6 bases from V and 2 from J, leaving 14 bases between them. DNA for the CDR3: TGTGCCAGCTCGGCACGCGGTGATCGCAATCAGCCCCAGCATTTT. Residues: CASSARGDRNQPQHF.

V gene TRBV4-3 combines with J gene TRBJ2-5; D is possibly TRBD2 (7 bases). The CDR3 has 18 residues. Trimming left V 4 bases short and J 1 base short, with 22 bases between. Looked up from germline, CDR1 is LGHNA and CDR2 is YSLEER. The CDR3 nucleotides are TGCGCCAGCAGCCCCGGACTAGGGGGTGGGTTGCCCCAAGAGACCCAGTACTTC. The encoded protein is CASSPGLGGGLPQETQYF.

V and J are TRBV6-5 and TRBJ2-1; no clear D gene. The CDR3 covers 15 residues. Per the germline V gene, CDR1 is MNHEY and CDR2 is SVGAGI. The V and J ends lost 2 bases and 4 bases respectively, with 12 bases between them. The CDR3 DNA sequence: TGTGCCAGCAGTTACGGTAGCCGTCCTTACAATGAGCAGTTCTTC. It translates to CASSYGSRPYNEQFF.

This chain joins TRBV9 and TRBJ2-5; 9 bases align to TRBD2. Trimming cost V 4 bases and J 2 bases; bases outside gene matches: 9. Germline lookup yields CDR1 SGDLS and CDR2 YYNGEE. This CDR3 is 16 amino acids long. The CDR3: CASSTLVAGDQETQYF. The CDR3 nucleotides are TGTGCCAGCAGCACCCTCGTAGCGGGGGATCAAGAGACCCAGTACTTC.

CDR3 region: CASSVTVMNTEAFF. The CDR3 DNA sequence: TGTGCCAGCAGCGTTACAGTCATGAACACTGAAGCTTTCTTT. The J gene is TRBJ1-1, the V gene TRBV9; D not certain. Trimming took 2 bases from V and 0 from J, leaving 8 bases between them. Germline-derived CDR1 and CDR2 are SGDLS and YYNGEE. The CDR3 extends over 14 amino acids.

This clonotype was counted many times. V and J are TRBV27 and TRBJ2-5; TRBD2 matches at 7 bases. CDR1 is MNHEY and CDR2 is SMNVEV in the germline V gene (reference sequence). V lost 8 bases to trimming and J lost 2 bases; unmatched junction nucleotides: 5. This CDR3 region has 13 residues. CDR3: CASGPRGQETQYF. CDR3 DNA sequence: TGTGCCAGCGGCCCGCGGGGGCAAGAGACCCAGTACTTC.

V gene TRBV18 combines with J gene TRBJ1-1; no firm D call. CDR1 KGHSH and CDR2 LQKENI come from the germline V gene. The CDR3 sequence is 14 residues long. The V gene lost 5 bases and the J gene lost 0 bases, with 10 bases spanning the gap. The CDR3 nucleotides are TGTGCCAGCTCAGTCAGCCTCATGAACACTGAAGCTTTCTTT. Translating gives CASSVSLMNTEAFF.

This clonotype was counted only a few times. The chain links TRBV7-3 to TRBJ2-1; no definite D call. CDR1 SGHTA and CDR2 FQGTGA come from the germline V gene. There are 13 residues in the CDR3. The V and J ends lost 10 bases and 5 bases respectively, with 15 bases between them. Here the CDR3 DNA reads TGTGCCACCAAGAGAAGTCTGGACAATGAGCAGTTCTTC. It yields the protein CATKRSLDNEQFF.

The chain recombines TRBV7-2 with TRBJ2-6; 7 bases align to TRBD2. Trimming cost V 1 base and J 0 bases; bases outside gene matches: 0. Germline loops: CDR1 SGHTA, CDR2 FQGNSA. CDR3 size: 16 residues. The CDR3 region is CASSLGGSSGANVLTF. In DNA form, the CDR3 reads TGTGCCAGCAGCTTAGGCGGGAGCTCTGGGGCCAACGTCCTGACTTTC.

The rearrangement uses TRBV6-5 and TRBJ2-3, with 16 bases aligning to TRBD2. The CDR3 sequence is 19 residues long. Germline V CDR1 and CDR2: MNHEY, SVGAGI. The junction had 10 bases not matched to a gene; V was cut back by 6 bases and J by 1 base. The CDR3 sequence: CASSPGTSGGEIGTDTQYF. The CDR3 bases are TGTGCCAGCAGCCCCGGGACTAGCGGGGGGGAGATAGGCACAGATACGCAGTATTTT.

The chain uses TRBV20-1 and TRBJ1-5, with TRBD1 as a possible D gene (6 bases). V was cut by 0 bases and J by 5 bases, with 14 bases left in between. There are 15 residues in the CDR3. Germline V gives CDR1 DFQATT, CDR2 SNEGSKA (reference sequence). The CDR3 loop is CSARDRLGGHQPQHF. CDR3 in DNA: TGCAGTGCTAGAGATCGTCTTGGGGGGCATCAGCCCCAGCATTTT.

As to this clonotype: With a much larger clone just one base away, this may be a read error. The chain employs TRBV28 and TRBJ2-5; D ambiguous. The germline gives CDR1 MDHEN, CDR2 SYDVKM. CDR3 length: 10 amino acids. Deletions cut 8 bases from V and 3 bases from J, with 4 bases between. This chain's CDR3 is CASEKETQYF. The CDR3 bases are TGTGCCAGCGAGAAAGAGACCCAGTACTTC.

This clonotype was observed at least ten times. The chain is built from TRBV7-9 and TRBJ2-3, with TRBD1 matching 7 bases. CDR3 length equals 13 residues. J was trimmed by 2 bases and V by 8 bases; bases with no gene match: 4. CDR1 and CDR2 (germline): SEHNR, FQNEAQ (reference sequence). CDR3 DNA: TGTGCCAGCCTACAGGGGCCCACAGATACGCAGTATTTT. The encoded protein is CASLQGPTDTQYF.

The chain is built from TRBV5-6 and TRBJ2-7, with D hard to call. CDR1 is SGHDT and CDR2 is YYEEEE in the germline V gene. The ends were cut back, 1 base at V and 7 bases at J, with 12 bases in the middle. This CDR3 has 13 residues. The CDR3 spells CASSLLGKREQYF. CDR3 coding DNA: TGTGCCAGCAGCTTGTTAGGGAAGAGAGAGCAGTACTTC.